Listed below are T cell receptor beta chains from one sample, sequenced in a study of OX40 agonist ivuxolimab in advanced cancers. Libraries were prepared by immunoSEQ multiplex PCR; TCRdb keeps only in-frame clonotypes and omits some of them. The sample includes roughly 64,000 clones, 84% of them seen just once. Specimen: CD4+ or CD8+ T cells sorted from blood, collected in a trial of the OX40 agonist ivuxolimab. These receptors were obtained from an adult with an advanced solid tumor such as melanoma, head and neck, liver or kidney cancer. CDR3s include the opening cysteine and the closing phenylalanine or tryptophan. The order of the fields is clone size, D gene, CDR3 length, J gene, V gene, CDR3 DNA, CDR3 protein. The D gene is left open where the match is weak. The size entry is marked missing in some rows and otherwise reads once, few, many or a size class.

size: -
D: -
length: 16
J: TRBJ1-5
V: TRBV15
DNA: TGTGCCACCAGCAGAGGGGCCGGGGCAGCCAATCAGCCCCAGCATTTT
CDR3: CATSRGAGAANQPQHF

size: -
D: -
length: 13
J: TRBJ2-2
V: TRBV9
DNA: TGTGCCAGCAGCGTAGGTCTAGCCGGGGAGCTGTTTTTT
CDR3: CASSVGLAGELFF

size: -
D: -
length: 14
J: TRBJ2-2
V: TRBV11-3
DNA: TGTGCCAGCAGCCTTGTCTCAGGCCCCGGGGAGCTGTTTTTT
CDR3: CASSLVSGPGELFF

size: once
D: -
length: 12
J: TRBJ1-1
V: TRBV7-6
DNA: TGTGCCAGCAGCGACAGGTCACGTGAAGCTTTCTTT
CDR3: CASSDRSREAFF

size: -
D: TRBD1
length: 14
J: TRBJ2-3
V: TRBV5-5
DNA: TGTGCCAGCAGCTCAGGGACAGGGACAGATACGCAGTATTTT
CDR3: CASSSGTGTDTQYF

size: -
D: TRBD2
length: 18
J: TRBJ2-5
V: TRBV2
DNA: TGTGCCAGCAGAAGGGATTCCTGGGCTAGCGGGTTCCAAGAGACCCAGTACTTC
CDR3: CASRRDSWASGFQETQYF

size: few
D: TRBD2
length: 16
J: TRBJ2-5
V: TRBV11-1
DNA: TGTGCCAGCAGCCAAGCCCGCGGCGGGGGTCCAGAGACCCAGTACTTC
CDR3: CASSQARGGGPETQYF

size: -
D: TRBD2
length: 14
J: TRBJ2-5
V: TRBV5-4
DNA: TGTGCCAGCAGCACACGACTAGCAGGGGAGACCCAGTACTTC
CDR3: CASSTRLAGETQYF

size: -
D: -
length: 17
J: TRBJ2-1
V: TRBV9
DNA: TGTGCCAGCAGCGTAGCTATGTGGGCCCAAGGGGACAATGAGCAGTTCTTC
CDR3: CASSVAMWAQGDNEQFF

size: -
D: -
length: 15
J: TRBJ1-5
V: TRBV29-1
DNA: TGCAGCGTCCACGGGGACGGAAGGAGCAATCAGCCCCAGCATTTT
CDR3: CSVHGDGRSNQPQHF

size: -
D: TRBD1
length: 14
J: TRBJ1-6
V: TRBV9
DNA: TGTGCCAGCAGCCCGGACAGGTCAAATTCACCCCTCCACTTT
CDR3: CASSPDRSNSPLHF

size: -
D: TRBD2
length: 15
J: TRBJ2-3
V: TRBV19
DNA: TGTGCCAGTAGTTCCCTAGCGGGGGGGAGAGATACGCAGTATTTT
CDR3: CASSSLAGGRDTQYF

size: -
D: -
length: 11
J: TRBJ2-7
V: TRBV11-2
DNA: TGTGCCAGCAGCTCCTCCTACGAGCAGTACTTC
CDR3: CASSSSYEQYF

size: -
D: TRBD2
length: 15
J: TRBJ2-1
V: TRBV11-1
DNA: TGTGCCAGCAGCCAAACTGGCGGGAGCTACAATGAGCAGTTCTTC
CDR3: CASSQTGGSYNEQFF

size: -
D: -
length: 13
J: TRBJ2-5
V: TRBV2
DNA: TGTGCCAGCAATCCGTATCTTCAAGAGACCCAGTACTTC
CDR3: CASNPYLQETQYF

size: -
D: -
length: 15
J: TRBJ2-1
V: TRBV18
DNA: TGTGCCAGCTCACCACTGTTCTCGGAGAACAATGAGCAGTTCTTC
CDR3: CASSPLFSENNEQFF